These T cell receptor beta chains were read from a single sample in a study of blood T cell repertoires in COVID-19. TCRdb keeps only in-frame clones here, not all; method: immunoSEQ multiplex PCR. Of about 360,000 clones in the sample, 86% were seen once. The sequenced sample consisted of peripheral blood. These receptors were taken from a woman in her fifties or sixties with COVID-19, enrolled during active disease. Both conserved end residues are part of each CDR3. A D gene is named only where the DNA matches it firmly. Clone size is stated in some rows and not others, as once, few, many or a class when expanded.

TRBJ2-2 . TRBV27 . CASTGATGELFF TGTGCCAGCACGGGAGCCACCGGGGAGCTGTTTTTT
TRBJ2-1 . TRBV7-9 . CASSLAGAAWNEQFF TGTGCCAGCAGCTTAGCGGGGGCGGCGTGGAATGAGCAGTTCTTC
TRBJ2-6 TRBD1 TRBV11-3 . CASSPQGAGANVLTF TGTGCCAGCAGCCCGCAGGGGGCTGGGGCCAACGTCCTGACTTTC
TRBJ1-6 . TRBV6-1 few CASSEGVMGRRAYNSPLHF TGTGCCAGCAGTGAAGGGGTCATGGGGAGGCGAGCCTATAATTCACCCCTCCACTTT
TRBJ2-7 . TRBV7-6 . CASSLEEGFYEQYF TGTGCCAGCAGCTTAGAGGAGGGTTTCTACGAGCAGTACTTC
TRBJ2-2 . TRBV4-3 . CASSQGGQGSGELFF TGCGCCAGCAGCCAAGGGGGGCAGGGCTCCGGGGAGCTGTTTTTT
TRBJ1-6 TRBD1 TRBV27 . CASKAGTANSPLHF TGTGCCAGCAAGGCCGGGACAGCCAATTCACCCCTCCACTTT
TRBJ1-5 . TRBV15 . CATYSGNSNQPQHF TGTGCCACTTACTCAGGGAATAGCAATCAGCCCCAGCATTTT
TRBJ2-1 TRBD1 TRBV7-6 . CASSLGSGGNEQFF TGTGCCAGCAGCTTAGGTTCAGGGGGCAATGAGCAGTTCTTC
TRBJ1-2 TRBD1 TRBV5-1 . CASSPGQGEGYTF TGCGCCAGCAGCCCAGGACAGGGAGAGGGCTACACCTTC
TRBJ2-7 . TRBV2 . CASSFTEDEQYF TGTGCCAGCAGTTTCACCGAGGACGAGCAGTACTTC
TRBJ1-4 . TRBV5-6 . CASTRSRYNEKLFF TGTGCCAGCACCCGGTCGAGGTATAATGAAAAACTGTTTTTT
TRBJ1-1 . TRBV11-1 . CASSRDNQRFAEAFF TGTGCCAGCTCACGGGACAACCAAAGGTTCGCTGAAGCTTTCTTT
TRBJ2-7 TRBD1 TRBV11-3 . CASSFTGGYEQYF TGTGCCAGCAGCTTTACAGGGGGCTACGAGCAGTACTTC
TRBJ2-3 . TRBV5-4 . CASSWGQGGSGTDTQYF TGTGCCAGCAGCTGGGGGCAGGGAGGGAGCGGCACAGATACGCAGTATTTT
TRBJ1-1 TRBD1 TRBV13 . CASSFRTGHEAFF TGTGCCAGCAGCTTTAGGACAGGGCATGAAGCTTTCTTT
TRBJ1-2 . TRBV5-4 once CASSLDRVEVF TGTGCCAGCAGCTTGGACAGGGTGGAGGTCTTC
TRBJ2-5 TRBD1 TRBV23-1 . CASRREGTGRQETQYF TGCGCCAGCAGACGAGAGGGGACAGGCCGTCAAGAGACCCAGTACTTC
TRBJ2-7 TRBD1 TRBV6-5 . CASSYSGTESYEQYF TGTGCCAGCAGTTACTCCGGGACAGAGTCCTACGAGCAGTACTTC
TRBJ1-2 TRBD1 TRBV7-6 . CASSLATGKYGYTF TGTGCCAGCAGCTTAGCGACAGGGAAATATGGCTACACCTTC
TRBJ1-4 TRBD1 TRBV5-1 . CASTDRGEEKLFF TGCGCCAGTACGGACAGGGGGGAGGAAAAACTGTTTTTT
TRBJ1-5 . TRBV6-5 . CASSYWGGQPQHF TGTGCCAGCAGTTACTGGGGGGGCCAGCCCCAGCATTTT
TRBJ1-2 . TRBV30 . CAWSVSFTERIYGYTF TGTGCCTGGAGTGTAAGCTTTACAGAGAGAATCTATGGCTACACCTTC
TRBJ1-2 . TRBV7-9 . CASSFAVADGYTF TGTGCCAGCAGCTTCGCGGTTGCGGATGGCTACACCTTC
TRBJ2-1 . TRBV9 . CASSGHREGYNEQFF TGTGCCAGCAGCGGACACAGGGAGGGGTACAATGAGCAGTTCTTC
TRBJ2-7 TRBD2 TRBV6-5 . CASSYGPSGGGYEQYF TGTGCCAGCAGTTACGGTCCTAGCGGGGGGGGATACGAGCAGTACTTC
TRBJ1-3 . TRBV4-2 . CASSPPSSAGNTIYF TGTGCCAGCAGCCCCCCTTCGAGCGCCGGAAACACCATATATTTT
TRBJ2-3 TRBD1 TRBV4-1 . CASSQDWAGGSDTQYF TGCGCCAGCAGCCAAGATTGGGCAGGGGGCTCGGATACGCAGTATTTT
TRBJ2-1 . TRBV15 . CATSKRLLQDEQFF TGTGCCACCAGCAAGCGCCTCCTGCAAGATGAGCAGTTCTTC
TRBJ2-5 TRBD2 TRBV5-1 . CASSAGLAGRETQYF TGCGCCAGCAGCGCGGGACTAGCGGGGAGGGAGACCCAGTACTTC
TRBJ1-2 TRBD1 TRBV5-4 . CASSPARDRDYTF TGTGCCAGCAGCCCCGCCCGGGACAGGGATTACACCTTC
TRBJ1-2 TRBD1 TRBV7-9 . CASSPGGQGTIYGYTF TGTGCCAGCAGCCCAGGGGGACAGGGGACCATCTATGGCTACACCTTC
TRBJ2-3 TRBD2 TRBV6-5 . CASKIRLAGTDTQYF TGTGCCAGCAAGATTAGACTAGCGGGCACAGATACGCAGTATTTT
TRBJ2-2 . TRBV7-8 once CASSLRAGANTGELFF TGTGCCAGCAGCTTACGCGCAGGGGCAAACACCGGGGAGCTGTTTTTT
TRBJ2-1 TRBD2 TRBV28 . CASRALRGDFDEQFF TGTGCCAGCAGGGCGCTACGGGGGGATTTCGATGAGCAGTTCTTC
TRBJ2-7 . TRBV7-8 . CASSQRRFGGQYEQYF TGTGCCAGCAGCCAACGTCGATTTGGTGGCCAATACGAGCAGTACTTC
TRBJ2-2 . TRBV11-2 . CASSYPLARGEKNTGELFF TGTGCCAGCAGCTACCCCCTGGCCAGGGGGGAAAAAAACACCGGGGAGCTGTTTTTT
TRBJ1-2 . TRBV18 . CASSPPQQESYGYTF TGTGCCAGCTCACCACCTCAACAGGAGAGCTATGGCTACACCTTC
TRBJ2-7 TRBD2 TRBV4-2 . CASSQDPPTSGLTYEQYF TGTGCCAGCAGCCAAGACCCCCCGACTAGCGGCCTAACCTACGAGCAGTACTTC
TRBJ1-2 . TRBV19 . CASSDHRGYGYTF TGTGCCAGTAGCGACCATCGAGGGTATGGCTACACCTTC
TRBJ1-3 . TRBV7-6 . CASSPLGLGPSGNTIYF TGTGCCAGCAGCCCACTAGGTCTAGGGCCCTCTGGAAACACCATATATTTT
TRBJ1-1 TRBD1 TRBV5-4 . CASSSNSRTGSEAFF TGTGCCAGCAGCTCCAACTCTCGGACAGGCTCAGAAGCTTTCTTT
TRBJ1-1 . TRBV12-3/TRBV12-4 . CASTLRANTEAFF TGTGCCAGCACCCTGAGGGCGAACACTGAAGCTTTCTTT
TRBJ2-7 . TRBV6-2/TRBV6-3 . CASSYPTGSISEQYF TGTGCCAGCAGTTACCCGACAGGTTCCATCTCCGAGCAGTACTTC
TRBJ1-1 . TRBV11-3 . CASSPGTANTEAFF TGTGCCAGCAGCCCCGGGACTGCGAACACTGAAGCTTTCTTT
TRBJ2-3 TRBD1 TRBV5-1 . CASSSPNRGTDTQYF TGCGCCAGCAGCTCTCCCAACAGGGGAACAGATACGCAGTATTTT
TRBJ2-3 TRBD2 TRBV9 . CASSGRLAGTDTQYF TGTGCCAGCTCAGGTAGGCTAGCGGGGACAGATACGCAGTATTTT
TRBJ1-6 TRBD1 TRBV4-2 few CASSPTGGRTYNSPLHF TGTGCCAGCAGCCCAACAGGGGGGCGGACCTATAATTCACCCCTCCACTTT
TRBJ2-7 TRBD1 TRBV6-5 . CASIGDSYEQYF TGTGCCAGCATTGGGGACAGCTACGAGCAGTACTTC
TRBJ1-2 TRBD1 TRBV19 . CAGSGGLGYTF TGTGCCGGATCAGGGGGCTTGGGCTACACCTTC
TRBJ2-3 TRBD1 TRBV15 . CATSRDSEGGGTDTQYF TGTGCCACCAGCAGAGATTCAGAAGGGGGCGGCACAGATACGCAGTATTTT
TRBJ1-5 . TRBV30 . CAWSRGFQPQHF TGTGCCTGGAGCAGGGGTTTTCAGCCCCAGCATTTT
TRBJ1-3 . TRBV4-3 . CASSANFGGGRYSGNTIYF TGCGCCAGCAGCGCGAACTTCGGGGGGGGCCGGTACTCTGGAAACACCATATATTTT
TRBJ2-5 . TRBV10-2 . CASSTYGQRETQYF TGCGCCAGCAGCACGTATGGACAGCGAGAGACCCAGTACTTC
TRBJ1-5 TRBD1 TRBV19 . CASSTLGQGRGNQPQHF TGTGCCAGTAGTACCTTAGGACAGGGGCGAGGAAATCAGCCCCAGCATTTT
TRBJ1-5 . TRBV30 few CAWSVRGRANNQPQHF TGTGCCTGGAGTGTACGTGGCAGGGCTAACAATCAGCCCCAGCATTTT
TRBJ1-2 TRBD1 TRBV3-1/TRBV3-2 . CASSQSPGQGNYGYTF TGTGCCAGCAGCCAATCCCCGGGACAGGGAAACTATGGCTACACCTTC